This T cell receptor beta chain was profiled in a study of blood T cell repertoires in COVID-19 (TCRdb year 2020). Some background on the complete study: Samples from collaborators originated in the United States, Italy and Spain and spanned both the acute and convalescent phases of COVID-19. The repertoires were released in a freely available public database intended as a resource for research on the immune response to SARS-CoV-2. The samples were drawn from the first 160 participants of the ongoing ImmuneRACE study and from roughly 1,300 subjects provided by 6 global collaborators. Where available, HLA class I and class II types were obtained from metadata supplied by the sample provider rather than from assay-based typing. The dataset comprised deeply sampled blood TCRbeta repertoires from subjects exposed to, actively infected with, or recovered from COVID-19. The prospective study material was composed of cDNA or gDNA derived from T cells, B-cell-depleted T cells, or PBMCs. The sample metadata nearly always contained a de-identified subject ID, COVID-19 status, age in years and sex.

Notes on this clone: Its recognized antigen is unknown. Base-call qualities are not available, and no considerably larger clone is one nucleotide away.

CDR3 length: 16 amino acids, cysteine to phenylalanine. Of all the DNA, just the CDR3 is kept, 48 bases in frame from base 1. Trimming removed 2 bases from V and 0 bases from J; the gene matches leave 2 bases unexplained. According to the germline V gene, CDR1 reads SGHTA and CDR2 reads FQGTGA. TCRbeta CDR3 regions were amplified from genomic DNA using the immunoSEQ Assay, a bias-controlled multiplex PCR. For the original study's pipeline: Nucleated cell counts per sample were estimated from amplification of reference gene primers within the assay. To quantify the absolute abundance of each unique TCRbeta CDR3 rearrangement, sequence reads were collapsed and filtered. Productive Simpson clonality was computed per sample as the square root of Simpson's diversity index over productive rearrangements. The clones in this table, taken by TCRdb from immuneACCESS, are in-frame only. Not every clone is retained; where verified, under half of the shortfall comes from an unresolved V gene, and the cause of the rest is unknown. Clonal size and the V and J genes are those of that table, whereas D and trimming came from the DNA. Present in this sample are 85,000 to 120,000 clones, about 85% of which were seen just once. The ten largest clonotypes hold 4% to 5.5% of the sample.

Broader findings and caveats from the paper: The amount of clinical and demographic metadata varied by source and participant and was provided uncurated.

One collaborating source in Seattle enrolled patients during active infection and followed them longitudinally through the course of disease. Whole blood was collected in K2EDTA tubes by collaborating institutions according to the institutions' own protocols. For TCRbeta analysis, collaborators shipped samples as frozen whole blood, isolated PBMCs, or DNA extracted from either of those sample types. The V and J segments used are TRBV7-3 and TRBJ2-2, with 8 bases matching TRBD2. Sequenced sample: peripheral blood. The TCR was taken from a woman aged 50 to 65 with COVID-19, enrolled during active disease. DNA sequence: TGTGCCAGCAGCTTAGCGGGGGGCCCGAACACCGGGGAGCTGTTTTTT. Protein translation: CASSLAGGPNTGELFF.